The following is a T cell receptor (beta chain) sequence with its context. Its antigen is unknown. Clones were read by immunoSEQ multiplex PCR, and TCRdb kept only the in-frame ones, dropping some. The top ten clones hold roughly 17% of a sample with more than 55,000 clones, less than 85% of them seen once. Germline CDR1 and CDR2: KGHSH and LQKENI. This CDR3 comprises 13 residues. The V and J ends lost 6 bases and 5 bases respectively, with 13 bases between them. The data are from a study of radiotherapy plus CTLA-4 blockade in lung cancer. Study-wide findings and caveats: Radiotherapy with ipilimumab was followed by blood expansion of tumor-derived clones.

This chain links TRBV18 with TRBJ2-5, with D hard to call. Here the sequenced sample was peripheral blood, taken from a patient treated with radiotherapy plus ipilimumab. This TCR was recovered from a human donor with non-small cell lung cancer who had a complete response to radiotherapy plus ipilimumab. The CDR3 sequence: CASSQEIRETQYF. Here the CDR3 DNA reads TGTGCCAGCTCCCAAGAAATTCGGGAGACCCAGTACTTC.